This T cell receptor (beta chain) was recovered during a study of identical twins. Trimming pared 6 bases from V and 9 bases from J, leaving 18 bases between. CDR3 size: 13 residues. CDR1 MNHNS and CDR2 SASEGT come from the germline V gene. This clonotype was found a few times. Template switching (which added a universal primer site) was used, and cDNA carried unique molecular identifiers. TCRdb recomputed calls from the 5' RACE reads with MiXCR, one row per CDR3 protein. The table lists some 900,000 distinct CDR3 sequences, over 9% of them singletons. This sample was shared with a second study, whose subject was yellow fever vaccine responses in identical twins. That paper states: As reported, the vaccine T cell response of twins seemed partly convergent and partly personalized.

The sequenced material came from PBMCs. This clonotype originated in a woman in her late teens or twenties in good health. This sequence joins TRBV6-1 and TRBJ2-7; D is possibly TRBD1 or TRBD2 (5 bases each). This CDR3 reads CASRGRGTNGQYF. The CDR3 coding sequence is TGTGCCAGCAGGGGACGGGGAACCAACGGGCAGTACTTC.